This record looks at one T cell receptor (beta chain) sequence and its context. These data are taken from a study of blood T cell repertoires in COVID-19. TCRdb's copy holds only in-frame clones and misses some; the assay was immunoSEQ multiplex PCR. The table lists roughly 36,000 clones, 87% of them singletons. V gave up 7 bases and J gave up 6 bases, with 13 bases separating them. This CDR3 contains 12 residues. Germline values: CDR1 SEHNR, CDR2 FQNEAQ (reference sequence). This sequence joins TRBV7-9 and TRBJ2-7; D not certain. This sequence originates from a man at least 80 years old with active COVID-19. The sequencing input was peripheral blood. The CDR3 DNA reads TGTGCCAGCATCGCAAATCCCGGCGAGCAGTACTTC. As protein: CASIANPGEQYF.